The rows below give T cell receptor beta chains drawn from one sample of a study of shared clonotypes between healthy human individuals. Sequencing was performed with immunoSEQ multiplex PCR; in TCRdb, only in-frame clones are kept and a portion is missing. This sample yields about 2.2 million clones, of which around 95% are seen a single time; approximately 1.7% belongs to the top ten. The sequenced material came from naive CD8+ T cells from PBMCs. The origin of the receptors is a man younger than 35 in good health. Some clones in this sample may be carry-over from other donors' samples. CDR3s include the opening cysteine and the closing phenylalanine or tryptophan. Each record gives: clone size, D gene, J gene, V gene, CDR3 DNA, CDR3 protein. The D gene is left open where the match is weak. Only part of the rows carry a size: once, few, many, or a class if the clone is expanded.

size: -; D: -; J: TRBJ2-1; V: TRBV29-1; DNA: TGCAGCGTTGTTCAGGGGACCTATGAGCAGTTCTTC; CDR3: CSVVQGTYEQFF
size: -; D: -; J: TRBJ1-1; V: TRBV7-3; DNA: TGTGCCAGCAGCCCAGTGGTAGGGGCTGAAGCTTTCTTT; CDR3: CASSPVVGAEAFF
size: -; D: -; J: TRBJ1-1; V: TRBV30; DNA: TGTGCCTGGAGTTTTGGGGACACTGAAGCTTTCTTT; CDR3: CAWSFGDTEAFF
size: -; D: -; J: TRBJ2-2; V: TRBV28; DNA: TGTGCCAGCAGTTTAAAACCCGGGGAGCTGTTTTTT; CDR3: CASSLKPGELFF
size: -; D: TRBD1; J: TRBJ2-2; V: TRBV19; DNA: TGTGCCAGTAGCCTAGACAGGGGGAGCACCGGGGAGCTGTTTTTT; CDR3: CASSLDRGSTGELFF
size: once; D: TRBD2; J: TRBJ2-1; V: TRBV10-3; DNA: TGTGCCATCAGTGACGGCGGGAGGGCCCATGAGCAGTTCTTC; CDR3: CAISDGGRAHEQFF
size: once; D: TRBD1; J: TRBJ1-1; V: TRBV27; DNA: TGTGCCAGCAGTTTATCCCTACAGGGGTGGACTGAAGCTTTCTTT; CDR3: CASSLSLQGWTEAFF
size: -; D: -; J: TRBJ2-1; V: TRBV7-8; DNA: TGTGCCAGCAGCTTAGAGCAGGTCAATGAGCAGTTCTTC; CDR3: CASSLEQVNEQFF
size: -; D: -; J: TRBJ2-3; V: TRBV28; DNA: TGTGCCAGCAGTTCCTGGACAGGCACAGATACGCAGTATTTT; CDR3: CASSSWTGTDTQYF
size: -; D: -; J: TRBJ2-1; V: TRBV13; DNA: TGTGCCAGCAGCCCTTTAAGCTCCTACAATGAGCAGTTCTTC; CDR3: CASSPLSSYNEQFF
size: -; D: TRBD1; J: TRBJ2-7; V: TRBV5-5; DNA: TGTGCCAGCACCCTAGGGACAGACTCATACGAGCAGTACTTC; CDR3: CASTLGTDSYEQYF
size: -; D: -; J: TRBJ2-5; V: TRBV27; DNA: TGTGCCAGCAGTTTATCGCTCCGGCGGGAACCGGAGACCCAGTACTTC; CDR3: CASSLSLRREPETQYF
size: once; D: -; J: TRBJ2-2; V: TRBV11-2; DNA: TGTGCCAGCAGCTTAGGGCTGGGGGGGGAGCTGTTTTTT; CDR3: CASSLGLGGELFF
size: -; D: -; J: TRBJ1-2; V: TRBV28; DNA: TGTGCCAGCAGTCCGAACAGGGATTGGGGAGAGAGCTACACCTTC; CDR3: CASSPNRDWGESYTF
size: -; D: TRBD1; J: TRBJ1-3; V: TRBV28; DNA: TGTGCCAGCAGCCCCGGGACAGTCTCTGGAAACACCATATATTTT; CDR3: CASSPGTVSGNTIYF
size: once; D: TRBD2; J: TRBJ2-3; V: TRBV11-2; DNA: TGTGCCAGCAGCTTACTAGCGGGAGGGCCTTTAGATACGCAGTATTTT; CDR3: CASSLLAGGPLDTQYF
size: -; D: TRBD2; J: TRBJ2-5; V: TRBV28; DNA: TGTGCCAGCAGTTTATCGTGGGAGGGCCTGGAGACCCAGTACTTC; CDR3: CASSLSWEGLETQYF
size: -; D: -; J: TRBJ1-1; V: TRBV19; DNA: TGTGCCAGTAGTATGGCCAGGGTGGTAAAGCTGAACACTGAAGCTTTCTTT; CDR3: CASSMARVVKLNTEAFF
size: -; D: TRBD1; J: TRBJ2-7; V: TRBV29-1; DNA: TGCAGCGTTCTGAGGACAGGGAGTATCTACGAGCAGTACTTC; CDR3: CSVLRTGSIYEQYF
size: -; D: -; J: TRBJ2-3; V: TRBV5-1; DNA: TGCGCCAGCAGCTTCGACGACAGGGATACGCAGTATTTT; CDR3: CASSFDDRDTQYF
size: -; D: -; J: TRBJ2-7; V: TRBV4-3; DNA: TGCGCCAGCAGCCCCGGATCAAGGGGGTACCTAGACGAGCAGTACTTC; CDR3: CASSPGSRGYLDEQYF
size: -; D: -; J: TRBJ2-1; V: TRBV28; DNA: TGTGCCAGCAGTTTGCCTCAAGGAGGGGGGAGTACCCTTCGGTCCTACAATGAGCAGTTCTTC; CDR3: CASSLPQGGGSTLRSYNEQFF
size: -; D: -; J: TRBJ2-7; V: TRBV27; DNA: TGTGCCAGCGCCTCCTCGGCGACCTACGAGCAGTACTTC; CDR3: CASASSATYEQYF
size: -; D: TRBD1; J: TRBJ2-2; V: TRBV2; DNA: TGTGCCAGCAGTGAGGCATGGACAGGGAACACCGGGGAGCTGTTTTTT; CDR3: CASSEAWTGNTGELFF
size: -; D: TRBD1; J: TRBJ2-2; V: TRBV28; DNA: TGTGCCAGCAGTCGGACAGGTAGCACCGGGGAGCTGTTTTTT; CDR3: CASSRTGSTGELFF
size: -; D: TRBD2; J: TRBJ2-3; V: TRBV27; DNA: TGTGCCAGCAGTGCGACTAGCGGGAGGCTGAGTACAGATACGCAGTATTTT; CDR3: CASSATSGRLSTDTQYF
size: -; D: -; J: TRBJ2-7; V: TRBV9; DNA: TGTGCCAGCAGCGTCGGGCGCCCGGACGAGCAGTACTTC; CDR3: CASSVGRPDEQYF
size: -; D: -; J: TRBJ1-1; V: TRBV7-9; DNA: TGTGCCAGCAGCTTAGCAGGTGGTGGGGCTTTCTTT; CDR3: CASSLAGGGAFF
size: once; D: -; J: TRBJ2-7; V: TRBV9; DNA: TGTGCCAGCAGTATGGGGGACGGGTGGAGGACTTACGAGCAGTACTTC; CDR3: CASSMGDGWRTYEQYF
size: -; D: TRBD1; J: TRBJ2-1; V: TRBV6-1; DNA: TGTGCCAGCACTCGTCCCGGGACAGGGGGGAATGAGCAGTTCTTC; CDR3: CASTRPGTGGNEQFF
size: -; D: TRBD1; J: TRBJ1-2; V: TRBV7-3; DNA: TGTGCCAGCAGCTTAGGGCCAGGGGGGCACTATGGCTACACCTTC; CDR3: CASSLGPGGHYGYTF
size: once; D: -; J: TRBJ2-1; V: TRBV27; DNA: TGTGCCAGCAGTTCAAAAATGTCCCCCTACAATGAGCAGTTCTTC; CDR3: CASSSKMSPYNEQFF
size: -; D: -; J: TRBJ2-3; V: TRBV5-5; DNA: TGTGCCAGCAGCTTTGTTGCGAGCCCCACAGATACGCAGTATTTT; CDR3: CASSFVASPTDTQYF
size: -; D: TRBD2; J: TRBJ2-1; V: TRBV2; DNA: TGTGCCAGCAGTGTAATCGCGGGAGACTCCTACAATGAGCAGTTCTTC; CDR3: CASSVIAGDSYNEQFF
size: -; D: -; J: TRBJ2-7; V: TRBV14; DNA: TGTGCCAGCAGCTCGGGACCCTTCGAGCAGTACTTC; CDR3: CASSSGPFEQYF
size: -; D: -; J: TRBJ1-6; V: TRBV7-9; DNA: TGTGCCAGCAGCTTAATTGCCGGGGGCAATTCACCCCTCCACTTT; CDR3: CASSLIAGGNSPLHF
size: -; D: TRBD2; J: TRBJ2-7; V: TRBV7-2; DNA: TGTGCCAGCAGCTTAGTCGGGGGGGGCTCCACCTACGAGCAGTACTTC; CDR3: CASSLVGGGSTYEQYF
size: few; D: -; J: TRBJ1-1; V: TRBV9; DNA: TGTGCCAGCAGCGTAGATCCTTTCCCTGAAGCTTTCTTT; CDR3: CASSVDPFPEAFF
size: -; D: -; J: TRBJ2-5; V: TRBV7-9; DNA: TGTGCCAGCAGCTTGGCCCTCAACCCTCGAGAGACCCAGTACTTC; CDR3: CASSLALNPRETQYF
size: -; D: -; J: TRBJ2-1; V: TRBV11-2; DNA: TGTGCCAGCAGCTTAGCTAGCCGCTACAATGAGCAGTTCTTC; CDR3: CASSLASRYNEQFF
size: -; D: TRBD2; J: TRBJ2-1; V: TRBV11-3; DNA: TGTGCCAGCAGTATTACGGGGGGGTTCGCTAATGAGCAGTTCTTC; CDR3: CASSITGGFANEQFF
size: -; D: -; J: TRBJ1-5; V: TRBV6-5; DNA: TGTGCCAGCAGTTACTCCGAGGGTGGTCAGCCCCAGCATTTT; CDR3: CASSYSEGGQPQHF
size: -; D: -; J: TRBJ1-2; V: TRBV5-1; DNA: TGCGCCAGCAGCTTGGTGCCAGGCGATACATACTATGGCTACACCTTC; CDR3: CASSLVPGDTYYGYTF
size: -; D: TRBD2; J: TRBJ2-3; V: TRBV29-1; DNA: TGCAGCGTTGCAGGAGCGGGAGGAGTTCCAGATACGCAGTATTTT; CDR3: CSVAGAGGVPDTQYF
size: few; D: -; J: TRBJ1-1; V: TRBV7-9; DNA: TGTGCCAGCCGGGCCTTTGGGGACGCTGAAGCTTTCTTT; CDR3: CASRAFGDAEAFF
size: -; D: -; J: TRBJ2-7; V: TRBV13; DNA: TGTGCCAGCAGCTTAGGCAGGAGCTCCTACGAGCAGTACTTC; CDR3: CASSLGRSSYEQYF
size: -; D: TRBD2; J: TRBJ2-7; V: TRBV28; DNA: TGTGCCAGCAGTCCCTACGATAGCGGGAACTCCTACGAGCAGTACTTC; CDR3: CASSPYDSGNSYEQYF
size: -; D: -; J: TRBJ2-7; V: TRBV11-2; DNA: TGTGCCAGCAGCTTCTGGGGAGGCGAGCAGTACTTC; CDR3: CASSFWGGEQYF
size: -; D: -; J: TRBJ2-7; V: TRBV6-5; DNA: TGTGCCAGCAGTACAACAGGGTCCTCCTACGAGCAGTACTTC; CDR3: CASSTTGSSYEQYF
size: -; D: TRBD2; J: TRBJ2-1; V: TRBV27; DNA: TGTGCCAGCACGAGCGGGGGTAACAATGAGCAGTTCTTC; CDR3: CASTSGGNNEQFF
size: once; D: -; J: TRBJ2-7; V: TRBV11-2; DNA: TGTGCCAGCAGCTTAGTAGGGGCCTACGAGCAGTACTTC; CDR3: CASSLVGAYEQYF
size: -; D: TRBD2; J: TRBJ2-7; V: TRBV5-1; DNA: TGCGCCAGCAGCTGGCCGGCTAGCGGGGAAACCTACGAGCAGTACTTC; CDR3: CASSWPASGETYEQYF
size: -; D: -; J: TRBJ2-1; V: TRBV9; DNA: TGTGCCAGCAGCGTGGTGCCGGATTACAATGAGCAGTTCTTC; CDR3: CASSVVPDYNEQFF
size: -; D: -; J: TRBJ2-7; V: TRBV7-9; DNA: TGTGCCAGCAGCCCCGACAGTTCCTACGAGCAGTACTTC; CDR3: CASSPDSSYEQYF
size: -; D: -; J: TRBJ2-3; V: TRBV29-1; DNA: TGCAGCGTCCTAGGGTCTGTCTCCACAGATACGCAGTATTTT; CDR3: CSVLGSVSTDTQYF
size: -; D: TRBD2; J: TRBJ2-1; V: TRBV9; DNA: TGTGCCAGCAGCGTATTAACTAGCGGGAGTAGGGCCGATGAGCAGTTCTTC; CDR3: CASSVLTSGSRADEQFF
size: -; D: -; J: TRBJ2-7; V: TRBV27; DNA: TGTGCCAGCAGTTTGTATCGAGGGTTCTACGAGCAGTACTTC; CDR3: CASSLYRGFYEQYF
size: -; D: TRBD1; J: TRBJ2-1; V: TRBV10-3; DNA: TGTGCCATCAGTGAATACAGGGGGCCAGACAATGAGCAGTTCTTC; CDR3: CAISEYRGPDNEQFF
size: -; D: -; J: TRBJ2-5; V: TRBV10-2; DNA: TGCGCCAGCAGTGAGGCACCTCCGGTCGGGGAGACCCAGTACTTC; CDR3: CASSEAPPVGETQYF
size: -; D: -; J: TRBJ2-7; V: TRBV30; DNA: TGTGCCTGGAGTGTACTGGCAGGGGGGACCTACGAGCAGTACTTC; CDR3: CAWSVLAGGTYEQYF